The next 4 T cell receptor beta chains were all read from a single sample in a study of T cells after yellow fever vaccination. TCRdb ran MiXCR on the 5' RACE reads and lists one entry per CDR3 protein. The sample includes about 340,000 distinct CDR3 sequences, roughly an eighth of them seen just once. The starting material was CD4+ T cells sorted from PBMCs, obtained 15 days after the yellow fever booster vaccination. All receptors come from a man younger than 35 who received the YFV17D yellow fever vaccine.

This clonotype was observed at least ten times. CDR3 nucleotides: TGTGCCAGCAGTTTCGGAACCGATCAGCCCCAGCATTTT. Translating it yields CASSFGTDQPQHF. The chain carries TRBV6-2 or TRBV6-3 and TRBJ1-5, with D unclear. The CDR3 totals 13 residues. V gave up 4 bases and J gave up 5 bases, with 9 bases separating them. The germline CDR1 and CDR2 sequences are MNHEY and SVGEGT.

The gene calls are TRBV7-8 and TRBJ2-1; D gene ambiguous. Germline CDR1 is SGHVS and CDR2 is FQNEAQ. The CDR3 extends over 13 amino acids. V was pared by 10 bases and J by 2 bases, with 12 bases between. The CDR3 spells CATRSAAYNEQFF. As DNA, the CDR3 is TGTGCCACTCGCTCGGCCGCCTACAATGAGCAGTTCTTC.

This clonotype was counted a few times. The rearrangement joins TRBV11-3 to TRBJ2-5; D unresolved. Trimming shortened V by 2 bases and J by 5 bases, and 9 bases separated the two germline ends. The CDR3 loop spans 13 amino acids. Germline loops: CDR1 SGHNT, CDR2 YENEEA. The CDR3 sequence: CASSLIKGETQYF. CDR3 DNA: TGTGCCAGCAGCTTAATCAAAGGGGAGACCCAGTACTTC.

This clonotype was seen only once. As DNA, the CDR3 is TGTGCCACCAGCTACCTGCCGCTTAGCGGGGGGGAGAATGAGCAGTTCTTC. Residues: CATSYLPLSGGENEQFF. This rearrangement joins TRBV15 to TRBJ2-1; 11 bases map to TRBD2. Germline loops: CDR1 LNHNV, CDR2 YYDKDF (reference sequence). Trimming took 5 bases from V and 7 from J; bases not matched to a gene: 13. The CDR3 is made up of 17 amino acids.